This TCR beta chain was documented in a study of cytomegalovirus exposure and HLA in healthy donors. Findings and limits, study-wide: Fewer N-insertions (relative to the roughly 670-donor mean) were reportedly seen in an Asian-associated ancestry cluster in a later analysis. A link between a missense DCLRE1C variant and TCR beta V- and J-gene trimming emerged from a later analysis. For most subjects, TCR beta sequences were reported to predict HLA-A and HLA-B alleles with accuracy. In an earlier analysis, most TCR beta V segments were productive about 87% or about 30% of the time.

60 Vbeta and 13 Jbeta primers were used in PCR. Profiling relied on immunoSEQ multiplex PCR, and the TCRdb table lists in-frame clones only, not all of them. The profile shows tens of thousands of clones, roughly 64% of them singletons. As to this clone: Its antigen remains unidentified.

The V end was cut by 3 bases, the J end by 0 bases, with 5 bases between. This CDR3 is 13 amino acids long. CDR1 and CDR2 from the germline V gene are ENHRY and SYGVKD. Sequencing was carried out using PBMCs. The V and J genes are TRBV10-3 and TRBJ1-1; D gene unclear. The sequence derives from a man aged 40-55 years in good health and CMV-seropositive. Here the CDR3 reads CAISENMNTEAFF. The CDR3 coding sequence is TGTGCCATCAGTGAAAACATGAACACTGAAGCTTTCTTT.